These 27 T cell receptor beta chains came from one sample sequenced in a study of CD8 T cells in ankylosing spondylitis. TCRdb reprocessed the 5' RACE reads with MiXCR, giving one entry per CDR3 protein. The table has 300,000 to 350,000 distinct CDR3 sequences, roughly 14% seen once; the top ten hold roughly 1.1%. Source material: blood, either unsorted or a sorted T cell fraction (not recorded which). These receptors were collected from a male donor with ankylosing spondylitis or in good health (not recorded which).

The chain is built from TRBV20-1 and TRBJ2-7; D might be TRBD1 or TRBD2, each matching 5 bases. The V and J ends lost 6 bases and 6 bases respectively, with 33 bases between them. Looked up from germline, CDR1 is DFQATT and CDR2 is SNEGSKA (reference sequence). The CDR3 is 18 amino acids. Here the CDR3 reads CSATNRDGPTRYASEQYF. The CDR3 nucleotides are TGCAGTGCCACTAACCGGGACGGTCCGACCCGTTATGCATCCGAGCAGTACTTC.

The chain carries TRBV5-1 and TRBJ2-7, with TRBD1 matching over 10 bases. The germline V gene has CDR1 SGHRS and CDR2 YFSETQ. The CDR3 is 16 residues long. The junction had 4 bases not matched to a gene; V was cut back by 0 bases and J by 1 base. CDR3 loop: CASSLEGQGPSYEQYF. In DNA form, the CDR3 reads TGCGCCAGCAGCTTGGAGGGACAGGGGCCTTCCTACGAGCAGTACTTC.

This clonotype was seen a handful of times. The chain links TRBV6-4 to TRBJ2-2, with 7 bases lining up with TRBD2. The CDR3 length is 18 residues. Germline loops: CDR1 MRHNA, CDR2 SNTAGT. V lost 4 bases, J lost 0 bases, and 11 bases stayed unmatched. The CDR3 sequence: CASSAFRSGAANTGELFF. CDR3 sequence (DNA): TGTGCCAGCAGTGCTTTTAGAAGCGGGGCAGCGAACACCGGGGAGCTGTTTTTT.

This clonotype was detected a few times. The chain has TRBV5-1 and TRBJ2-2; D is perhaps TRBD2 (6 bases). V shed 0 bases and J shed 1 base, with 10 bases lying between them. This CDR3 is 16 amino acids long. Germline values: CDR1 SGHRS, CDR2 YFSETQ. CDR3 bases: TGCGCCAGCAGCTTGGGAGGAGGGATGAACACCGGGGAGCTGTTTTTT. Amino acid sequence: CASSLGGGMNTGELFF.

The rearrangement joins TRBV5-1 to TRBJ2-7; D call uncertain. The CDR3 has 15 amino acids. V gave up 4 bases and J gave up 6 bases, with 20 bases separating them. Per the germline V gene, CDR1 is SGHRS and CDR2 is YFSETQ. The DNA for the CDR3 is TGCGCCAGCAGCCCGTCACCTCTGGGGAATAGCGAGCAGTACTTC. It is translated as CASSPSPLGNSEQYF. Complete variable domain (other parts from reference TRBV5-1 and TRBJ2-7): KAGVTQTPRYLIKTRGQQVTLSCSPISGHRSVSWYQQTPGQGLQFLFEYFSETQRNKGNFPGRFSGRQFSNSRSEMNVSTLELGDSALYLCASSPSPLGNSEQYFGPGTRLTVT.

V is TRBV20-1 and J is TRBJ2-3; 15 bases map to TRBD2. After removal of 2 bases from V and 4 bases from J, the junction contained 13 bases not matched to a gene. Germline CDR1 is DFQATT and CDR2 is SNEGSKA (reference sequence). The CDR3 loop spans 19 amino acids. The CDR3 spells CSARPPPGLAGGKPDTQYF. CDR3 sequence (DNA): TGCAGTGCTAGACCTCCTCCGGGACTAGCGGGGGGAAAACCAGATACGCAGTATTTT.

V and J are TRBV11-2 and TRBJ2-7, with D possibly being TRBD1 (6 bases). CDR1 is SGHAT, CDR2 FQNNGV, per germline. The CDR3 runs to 13 residues. V shed 5 bases and J shed 2 bases, with 10 bases lying between them. For the CDR3, the DNA is TGTGCCAGCAGCCGGGACACCGCCTACGAGCAGTACTTC. This codes for CASSRDTAYEQYF.

There are many counts of this clonotype. The rearrangement joins TRBV29-1 to TRBJ2-2; possibly TRBD2 for D (5 bases). CDR1 is SQVTM and CDR2 is ANQGSEA in the germline V gene. The CDR3 is 12 amino acids. V gave up 7 bases and J gave up 3 bases, with 9 bases separating them. CDR3 bases: TGCAGCGGGGAGACGGACACCGGGGAGCTGTTTTTT. This translates into CSGETDTGELFF.

This sequence joins TRBV6-5 and TRBJ1-1; D not resolved. This CDR3 has 13 residues. Trimming removed 6 bases from V and 9 bases from J, with 17 bases in between. The V gene's germline CDR1 is MNHEY and CDR2 SVGAGI. The CDR3 region has the DNA TGTGCCAGCAGCCTACTCCACGGGTCCCAAGCTTTCTTT. Its protein product is CASSLLHGSQAFF.

This clonotype was seen a handful of times. The rearrangement uses TRBV12-3 or TRBV12-4 and TRBJ1-2; D is ambiguous. Trimming pared 2 bases from V and 6 bases from J, leaving 7 bases between. The CDR3 totals 12 residues. The CDR3 reads CASSLYVNGYTF. The CDR3 bases are TGTGCCAGCAGTTTATATGTGAATGGCTACACCTTC.

CDR3 region: CASSVERGPQETQYF. In DNA, the CDR3 is TGTGCCAGCAGCGTAGAACGGGGACCGCAAGAGACCCAGTACTTC. The V gene is TRBV9, the J gene TRBJ2-5; D may be TRBD1 or TRBD2 (5 bases each). CDR1 is SGDLS and CDR2 is YYNGEE in the germline V gene. Trimming removed 0 bases at V and 2 bases at J, with 11 bases between. This CDR3 spans 15 amino acids.

This rearrangement joins TRBV20-1 to TRBJ2-3; 11 bases are shared with TRBD1. The germline gives CDR1 DFQATT, CDR2 SNEGSKA (reference sequence). V shed 6 bases, J shed 4 bases, and the junction held 9 bases outside the gene matches. CDR3 length: 15 residues. The CDR3 nucleotides read TGCAGTGCCGCCTCAGGGACAGGGGGAGCAGATACGCAGTATTTT. Its protein is CSAASGTGGADTQYF.

The J gene is TRBJ2-6, the V gene TRBV27; D remains unclear. CDR1 and CDR2 (germline): MNHEY, SMNVEV (reference sequence). The CDR3 runs to 16 residues. V gave up 4 bases and J gave up 2 bases, with 12 bases separating them. The CDR3 DNA sequence: TGTGCCAGCAGTTCACTAACTGGCACTGGGGCCAACGTCCTGACTTTC. Residues: CASSSLTGTGANVLTF.

The rearrangement links TRBV12-3 or TRBV12-4 to TRBJ2-3; the D call may be TRBD1 or TRBD2 (6 bases each). The CDR3 contains 12 residues. The ends were cut back, 4 bases at V and 12 bases at J, with 14 bases in the middle. CDR3: CASSWGAQAQYF. For the CDR3, the DNA is TGTGCCAGCAGTTGGGGGGCCCAAGCACAGTATTTT.

This clonotype showed up just a few times. This rearrangement joins TRBV18 to TRBJ2-3; D is unclear. This CDR3 spans 11 amino acids. Germline V gene lookup returns CDR1 KGHSH and CDR2 LQKENI. V lost 3 bases, J lost 5 bases, and 3 bases lay in between. CDR3 amino acids: CASSPIDTQYF. The CDR3 coding sequence is TGTGCCAGCTCACCGATAGATACGCAGTATTTT.

This chain uses TRBV6-1 with TRBJ1-1; TRBD1 might be the D (6 bases). Germline V lookup: CDR1 MNHNS, CDR2 SASEGT. This CDR3 is built from 16 residues. V shed 7 bases and J shed 5 bases, with 23 bases lying between them. CDR3 in amino acids: CASTISYREKRTEAFF. In DNA form, the CDR3 reads TGTGCCAGCACCATAAGTTACAGGGAGAAAAGAACTGAAGCTTTCTTT.

The sample holds a few counts of this clonotype. This rearrangement joins TRBV4-1 to TRBJ1-2; 8 nucleotides match TRBD1. V was pared by 4 bases and J by 4 bases, with 11 bases of the junction left unmatched. CDR1 and CDR2 (germline): MGHRA, YSYEKL. There are 16 residues in the CDR3. CDR3 nucleotide sequence: TGCGCCAGCAGCCCTCCGGGACAGGTTTACCTCTATGGCTACACCTTC. Its protein is CASSPPGQVYLYGYTF.

This sequence joins TRBV20-1 and TRBJ2-1; D gene uncertain. The CDR3 spans 11 residues. V dropped 2 bases and J dropped 6 bases, with 5 bases sitting between them. The germline V gene encodes CDR1 DFQATT and CDR2 SNEGSKA (reference sequence). CDR3 DNA sequence: TGCAGTGCTAGATCAGGCAATGAGCAGTTCTTC. Protein product: CSARSGNEQFF.

V gene TRBV6-5 combines with J gene TRBJ1-6, with no clear D. Per the germline V gene, CDR1 is MNHEY and CDR2 is SVGAGI. V was clipped by 2 bases and J by 14 bases, with 10 bases between them. The CDR3 contains 12 residues. The CDR3 spells CASSYGHGTLHF. The CDR3, as DNA: TGTGCCAGCAGTTACGGGCATGGAACCCTCCACTTT.

This chain links TRBV13 with TRBJ2-7, with D perhaps being TRBD1 or TRBD2 (5 bases each). The V end lost 0 bases, the J end lost 0 bases, and 9 bases lay between the germline ends. This CDR3 has 15 residues. Germline V lookup: CDR1 PRHDT, CDR2 FYEKMQ (reference sequence). The CDR3: CASSLGLGTSYEQYF. CDR3 coding DNA: TGTGCCAGCAGCTTAGGCCTTGGGACCTCCTACGAGCAGTACTTC.

The chain carries TRBV3-1 and TRBJ2-3; perhaps TRBD1 as D (6 bases). CDR1 and CDR2 (germline): LGHDT, YNNKEL (reference sequence). This CDR3 has 16 amino acids. The germline V and J ends were trimmed by 3 bases and 0 bases, with 13 bases remaining between them. The CDR3 DNA sequence: TGTGCCAGCAGCCACCGACAGGCCACTAGCACAGATACGCAGTATTTT. Amino acids: CASSHRQATSTDTQYF.

The chain recombines TRBV12-3 or TRBV12-4 with TRBJ1-2, with TRBD1 as a possible D gene (6 bases). Trimming took off 3 bases at V and 0 bases at J, with 8 bases between the two ends. The CDR3 runs 14 residues. The CDR3 sequence: CASSFNRANYGYTF. The CDR3 DNA reads as TGTGCCAGCAGTTTTAACAGGGCTAACTATGGCTACACCTTC.

The chain has TRBV6-2 or TRBV6-3 and TRBJ1-5; 10 bases map to TRBD1. The CDR3 loop spans 16 amino acids. CDR1 is MNHEY and CDR2 is SVGEGT in the germline V gene. After removal of 2 bases from V and 2 bases from J, the junction contained 3 bases not matched to a gene. CDR3 nucleotide sequence: TGTGCCAGCAGTTACCGGGGGACAGGGGGCAATCAGCCCCAGCATTTT. Translating gives CASSYRGTGGNQPQHF.

The rearrangement uses TRBV5-1 and TRBJ2-1, with TRBD2 identical over 9 bases. V gave up 4 bases and J gave up 5 bases; unmatched junction bases: 19. Germline V lookup: CDR1 SGHRS, CDR2 YFSETQ. The CDR3 spans 19 residues. This CDR3 is CASSDTGLSLAGVNNEQFF. CDR3 nucleotides: TGCGCCAGCAGCGATACAGGCCTATCCTTAGCGGGGGTGAACAATGAGCAGTTCTTC.

This clonotype was found many times. The chain combines TRBV7-8 with TRBJ2-3; possibly TRBD2 for D (6 bases). The V gene's germline CDR1 is SGHVS and CDR2 FQNEAQ. V dropped 2 bases and J dropped 0 bases, with 12 bases sitting between them. This CDR3 comprises 16 residues. The CDR3 DNA is TGTGCCAGCAGCTTAAGAGGAGGGGCGAGCACAGATACGCAGTATTTT. It codes for CASSLRGGASTDTQYF.

This clonotype has at least ten counts. The gene calls are TRBV5-1 and TRBJ2-2, with D unresolved. CDR3 length: 15 amino acids. V was pared by 1 base and J by 6 bases, with 13 bases between. Germline V gene lookup returns CDR1 SGHRS and CDR2 YFSETQ. The CDR3 bases are TGCGCCAGCAGCTTGTATGGGCGTAACCCCGGGGAGCTGTTTTTT. It is translated as CASSLYGRNPGELFF.

Only a few counts were recorded for this clonotype. V usage is TRBV12-3 or TRBV12-4 and J usage is TRBJ1-2; D gene uncertain. The CDR3 is 14 amino acids. Trimming pared 5 bases from V and 7 bases from J, leaving 17 bases between. Here the CDR3 DNA reads TGTGCCAGCAGTCCGGACGGCCCGGTGGGTGGCTACACCTTC. Amino acids: CASSPDGPVGGYTF.